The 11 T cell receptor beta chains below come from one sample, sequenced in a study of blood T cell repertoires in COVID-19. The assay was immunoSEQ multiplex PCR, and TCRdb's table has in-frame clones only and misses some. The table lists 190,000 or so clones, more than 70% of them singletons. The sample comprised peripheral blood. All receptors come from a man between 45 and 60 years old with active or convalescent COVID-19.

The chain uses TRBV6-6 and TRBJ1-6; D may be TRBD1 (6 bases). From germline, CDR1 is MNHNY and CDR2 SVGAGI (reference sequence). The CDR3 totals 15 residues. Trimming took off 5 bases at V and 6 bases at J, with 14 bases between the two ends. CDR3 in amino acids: CASSMGGGANSPLHF. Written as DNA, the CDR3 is TGTGCCAGCAGTATGGGCGGGGGGGCTAATTCACCCCTCCACTTT.

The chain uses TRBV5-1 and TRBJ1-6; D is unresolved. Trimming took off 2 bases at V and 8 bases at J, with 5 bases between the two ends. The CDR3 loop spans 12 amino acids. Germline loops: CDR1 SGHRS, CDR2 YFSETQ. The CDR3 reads CASSLGDSPLHF. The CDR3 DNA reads TGCGCCAGCAGCTTAGGAGATTCACCCCTCCACTTT.

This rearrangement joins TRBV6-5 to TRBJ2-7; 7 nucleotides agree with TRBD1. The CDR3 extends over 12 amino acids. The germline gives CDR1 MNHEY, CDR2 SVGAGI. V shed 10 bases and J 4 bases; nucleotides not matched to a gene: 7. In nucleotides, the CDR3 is TGTGCCATTCACGACAGGGTGTACGAGCAGTACTTC. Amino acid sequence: CAIHDRVYEQYF.

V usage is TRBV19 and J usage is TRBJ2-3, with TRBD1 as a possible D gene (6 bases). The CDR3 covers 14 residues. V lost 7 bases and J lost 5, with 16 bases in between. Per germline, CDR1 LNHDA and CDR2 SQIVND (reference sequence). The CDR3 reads CASNPQGWGDTQYF. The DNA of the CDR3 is TGTGCCAGTAATCCTCAGGGGTGGGGAGATACGCAGTATTTT.

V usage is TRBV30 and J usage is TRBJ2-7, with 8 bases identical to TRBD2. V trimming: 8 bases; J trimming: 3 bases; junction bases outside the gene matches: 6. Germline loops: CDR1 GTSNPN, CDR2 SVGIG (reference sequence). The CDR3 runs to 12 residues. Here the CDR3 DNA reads TGTGCCCGTAGCGGGGCGAACTACGAGCAGTACTTC. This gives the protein CARSGANYEQYF.

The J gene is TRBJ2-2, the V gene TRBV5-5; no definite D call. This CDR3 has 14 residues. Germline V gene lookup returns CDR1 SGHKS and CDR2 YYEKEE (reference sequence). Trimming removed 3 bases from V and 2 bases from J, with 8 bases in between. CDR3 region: CASSSLLNTGELFF. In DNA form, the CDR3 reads TGTGCCAGCAGCTCTCTACTAAACACCGGGGAGCTGTTTTTT.

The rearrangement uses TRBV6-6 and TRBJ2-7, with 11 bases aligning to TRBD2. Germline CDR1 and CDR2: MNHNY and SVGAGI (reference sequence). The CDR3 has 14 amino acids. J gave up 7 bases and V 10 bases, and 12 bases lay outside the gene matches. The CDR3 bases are TGTGCCACCAGACTAGCGGGGCTTGGAGGAGAGCAGTACTTC. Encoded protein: CATRLAGLGGEQYF.

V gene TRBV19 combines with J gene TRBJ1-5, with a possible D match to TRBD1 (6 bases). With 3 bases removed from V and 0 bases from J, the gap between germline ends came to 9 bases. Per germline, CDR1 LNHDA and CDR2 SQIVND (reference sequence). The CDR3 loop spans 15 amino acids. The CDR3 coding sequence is TGTGCCAGTAGTATTGGACAGCTTAGCAATCAGCCCCAGCATTTT. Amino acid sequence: CASSIGQLSNQPQHF.

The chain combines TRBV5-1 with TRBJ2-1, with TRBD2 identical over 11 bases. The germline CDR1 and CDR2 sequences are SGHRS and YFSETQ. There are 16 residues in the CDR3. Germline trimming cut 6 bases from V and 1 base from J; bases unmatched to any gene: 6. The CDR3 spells CASTTGTSGSYNEQFF. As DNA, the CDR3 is TGCGCCAGCACGACTGGGACTAGCGGATCCTACAATGAGCAGTTCTTC.

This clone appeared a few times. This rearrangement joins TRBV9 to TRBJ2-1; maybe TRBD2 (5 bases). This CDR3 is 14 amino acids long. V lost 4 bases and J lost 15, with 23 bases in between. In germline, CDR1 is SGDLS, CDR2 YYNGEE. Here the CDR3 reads CASSPPQADRMAFF. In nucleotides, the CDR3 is TGTGCCAGCAGCCCTCCCCAAGCGGATAGGATGGCGTTCTTC.

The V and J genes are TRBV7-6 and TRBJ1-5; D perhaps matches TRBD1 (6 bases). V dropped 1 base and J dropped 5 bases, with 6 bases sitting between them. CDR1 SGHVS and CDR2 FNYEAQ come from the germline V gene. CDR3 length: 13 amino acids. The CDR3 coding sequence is TGTGCCAGCAGCTTAGACAGGGATCAGCCCCAGCATTTT. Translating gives CASSLDRDQPQHF. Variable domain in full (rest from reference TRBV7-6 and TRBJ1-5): GAGVSQSPRYKVTKRGQDVALRCDPISGHVSLYWYRQALGQGPEFLTYFNYEAQQDKSGLPNDRFSAERPEGSISTLTIQRTEQRDSAMYRCASSLDRDQPQHFGDGTRLSIL.